This passage covers 5 T cell receptor beta chains from one sample sequenced in a study of T cells in Graves' hyperthyroidism and ophthalmopathy. TCR beta CDR3 regions were amplified from RNA. First-round RT-PCR targeting the TCR CDR3 was performed with the HTBI primer set. TCRdb re-called the multiplex PCR reads with MiXCR, one entry per CDR3 protein. The profile covers around 300,000 distinct CDR3 sequences, with roughly 15% appearing a single time and 30% taken by the ten largest. Material for sequencing was blood. The source of these receptors is a woman aged 45-59 years with Graves' hyperthyroidism that later progressed to Graves' ophthalmopathy.

Many counts were recorded for this clonotype. The genes are TRBV3-1 and TRBJ1-1; D is perhaps TRBD1 (5 bases). Germline V gives CDR1 LGHDT, CDR2 YNNKEL (reference sequence). V gave up 0 bases and J gave up 8 bases, with 10 bases separating them. The CDR3 has 13 residues. The CDR3 nucleotides read TGTGCCAGCAGCCAAGATAGGAACAGGGAAGCTTTCTTT. It encodes CASSQDRNREAFF. The complete variable domain, with remaining parts taken from reference TRBV3-1 and TRBJ1-1, reads DTAVSQTPKYLVTQMGNDKSIKCEQNLGHDTMYWYKQDSKKFLKIMFSYNNKELIINETVPNRFSPKSPDKAHLNLHINSLELGDSAVYFCASSQDRNREAFFGQGTRLTVV.

The rearrangement links TRBV7-9 to TRBJ2-2; 7 nucleotides agree with TRBD1. In germline, CDR1 is SEHNR, CDR2 FQNEAQ (reference sequence). Trimming at V came to 0 bases and at J to 1 base, leaving 14 bases not matched to a gene. CDR3 size: 20 residues. This chain's CDR3 is CASSLAGSLSRQGNTGELFF. The CDR3 coding sequence is TGTGCCAGCAGCTTAGCGGGGTCTTTGTCGAGACAGGGGAACACCGGGGAGCTGTTTTTT.

The CDR3 reads CASNENVASGRTDTQYF. DNA for the CDR3: TGCGCCAGCAACGAAAACGTGGCTAGCGGGAGAACAGATACGCAGTATTTT. This chain connects TRBV4-1 to TRBJ2-3; 10 nucleotides agree with TRBD2. V lost 7 bases to trimming and J lost 3 bases; unmatched junction nucleotides: 13. This CDR3 has 17 amino acids. Germline V gene lookup returns CDR1 MGHRA and CDR2 YSYEKL.

The chain has TRBV7-2 and TRBJ1-3; 9 bases line up with TRBD1. V lost 1 base, J lost 1 base, and 2 bases stayed unmatched. This CDR3 spans 16 amino acids. Per the germline V gene, CDR1 is SGHTA and CDR2 is FQGNSA. CDR3 DNA sequence: TGTGCCAGCAGCTTAGTTGGGACAGGGTCTGGAAACACCATATATTTT. Translation: CASSLVGTGSGNTIYF.

This clonotype was detected a few times. This chain uses TRBV12-3 or TRBV12-4 with TRBJ1-2, with a possible D match to TRBD1 (5 bases). Deletions cut 7 bases from V and 8 bases from J, with 26 bases between. The CDR3 runs 16 residues. CDR3 region: CASTGRTGTVWRGYTF. The CDR3 DNA is TGTGCCAGCACAGGGCGGACCGGTACTGTTTGGAGGGGCTACACCTTC.